These 15 T cell receptor beta chains were all obtained from the same sample, sequenced in a study of CD8 T cells in Susac syndrome. Reverse transcription of roughly 0.45 to 1 ug RNA used random hexamers. TCRdb re-analysed the immunoSEQ multiplex PCR reads in MiXCR, keeping a single row per CDR3 protein. The sample carries 210,000 or so distinct CDR3 sequences, roughly 90% recorded once. Input material: CD8+ T cells from PBMCs. All receptors derive from a human donor with multiple sclerosis.

The chain joins TRBV20-1 to TRBJ2-5, with a tentative D call TRBD1 (5 bases). V dropped 0 bases and J dropped 1 base, with 15 bases sitting between them. This CDR3 contains 16 residues. Germline V gives CDR1 DFQATT, CDR2 SNEGSKA (reference sequence). The CDR3 sequence is CSARDYDSIAQETQYF. The CDR3 region has the DNA TGCAGTGCTAGAGATTATGACAGCATCGCCCAAGAGACCCAGTACTTC.

The V gene is TRBV27, the J gene TRBJ2-7; no definite D call. The CDR3 is 13 amino acids. Trimming pared 2 bases from V and 3 bases from J, leaving 8 bases between. From germline, CDR1 is MNHEY and CDR2 SMNVEV (reference sequence). The CDR3 reads CASSLRADYEQYF. In DNA form, the CDR3 reads TGTGCCAGCAGTTTAAGGGCTGACTACGAGCAGTACTTC.

The CDR3 protein is CASRPGEVNVETQYF. Written as DNA, the CDR3 is TGTGCCAGCAGGCCCGGGGAAGTGAATGTGGAGACCCAGTACTTC. The V call is TRBV6-2 or TRBV6-3, the J call TRBJ2-5; D possibly corresponds to TRBD2 (5 bases). V lost 6 bases to trimming and J lost 5 bases, with 19 bases between them. CDR1 is MNHEY and CDR2 is SVGEGT in the germline V gene. The CDR3 has 15 amino acids.

The genes are TRBV5-4 and TRBJ2-7, with 8 bases aligning to TRBD2. This CDR3 has 16 residues. V lost 1 base and J lost 6; bases outside the gene matches: 12. CDR1 and CDR2 (germline): SGHNT, YYREEE (reference sequence). CDR3 in amino acids: CASSLIVAGSPLEQYF. As DNA, the CDR3 is TGTGCCAGCAGCTTGATTGTAGCGGGAAGCCCACTCGAGCAGTACTTC.

The chain combines TRBV20-1 with TRBJ1-2, with D uncertain. CDR3 length equals 10 residues. V was trimmed by 0 bases and J by 6 bases, leaving 2 bases between them. Germline lookup yields CDR1 DFQATT and CDR2 SNEGSKA (reference sequence). The CDR3 DNA follows: TGCAGTGCTAGAGATCATGGCTACACCTTC. This gives the protein CSARDHGYTF.

The V call is TRBV10-2, the J call TRBJ2-1; D is possibly TRBD2 (6 bases). Germline values: CDR1 WSHSY, CDR2 SAAADI. V lost 8 bases to trimming and J lost 9 bases, with 17 bases between them. The CDR3 is made up of 13 amino acids. This chain's CDR3 is CASGGSEGVEQFF. The DNA of the CDR3 is TGCGCCAGCGGGGGGTCGGAGGGTGTTGAGCAGTTCTTC.

This chain uses TRBV3-1 with TRBJ1-1; D might be TRBD1 (6 bases). Germline CDR1 and CDR2: LGHDT and YNNKEL (reference sequence). The CDR3 totals 15 residues. The ends were cut back, 0 bases at V and 4 bases at J, with 12 bases in the middle. The CDR3, as DNA: TGTGCCAGCAGCCAAGATGTAGTCAGGGGCACTGAAGCTTTCTTT. Amino acid sequence: CASSQDVVRGTEAFF.

This sequence joins TRBV6-1 and TRBJ2-5, with D perhaps matching TRBD2 (5 bases). Trimming took 6 bases from V and 3 from J, leaving 23 bases between them. This CDR3 comprises 17 residues. Germline loops: CDR1 MNHNS, CDR2 SASEGT. The CDR3 DNA sequence: TGTGCCAGCAGGCGCAGGAGTAGCGTTTGGGTCAAAGAGACCCAGTACTTC. Protein product: CASRRRSSVWVKETQYF.

V usage is TRBV18 and J usage is TRBJ2-3, with D possibly matching TRBD1 (5 bases). The CDR3 totals 14 residues. CDR1 and CDR2 (germline): KGHSH, LQKENI. Trimming cost V 2 bases and J 2 bases, with 8 bases left between them. CDR3 residues: CASSPDRDTDTQYF. DNA of the CDR3: TGTGCCAGCTCACCAGACAGAGACACAGATACGCAGTATTTT.

V and J are TRBV12-3 or TRBV12-4 and TRBJ2-1; 9 bases match TRBD2. CDR3 length: 16 amino acids. With V trimmed by 6 bases and J by 9 bases, 15 bases remained unmatched. CDR3 nucleotide sequence: TGTGCCAGCAGCTCTGAAAGCCTAGCGGGAAATGGTGAGCAGTTCTTC. Encoded protein: CASSSESLAGNGEQFF.

The chain is built from TRBV20-1 and TRBJ2-1; 7 nucleotides align to TRBD2. Trimming at V came to 7 bases and at J to 10 bases, leaving 1 base not matched to a gene. Germline V gene sequence: CDR1 DFQATT, CDR2 SNEGSKA (reference sequence). The CDR3 is 9 amino acids. CDR3 in DNA: TGCAGTGGGGGAGGGGAGCAGTTCTTC. It encodes CSGGGEQFF.

This rearrangement joins TRBV7-9 to TRBJ1-2; 11 bases map to TRBD1. Germline values: CDR1 SEHNR, CDR2 FQNEAQ (reference sequence). CDR3 length: 16 residues. Germline trimming cut 4 bases from V and 4 bases from J; bases unmatched to any gene: 8. The CDR3 DNA reads as TGTGCCAGCAGCTACCGGACAGGGGGCGAGGGCTATGGCTACACCTTC. Encoded protein: CASSYRTGGEGYGYTF.

The V call is TRBV4-3, the J call TRBJ1-2; D unresolved. Trimming took 0 bases from V and 4 from J, leaving 9 bases between them. This CDR3 is 14 amino acids long. In germline, CDR1 is LGHNA, CDR2 YSLEER. The CDR3 region is CASSQDDVTYGYTF. In DNA form, the CDR3 reads TGCGCCAGCAGCCAAGATGATGTTACCTATGGCTACACCTTC.

V and J are TRBV9 and TRBJ1-3, with 7 bases that match TRBD1. This CDR3 has 16 residues. Germline V gives CDR1 SGDLS, CDR2 YYNGEE. Unmatched junction bases numbered 13, after V lost 10 bases and J lost 0 bases. This chain's CDR3 is CAARGRTGRSGNTIYF. The CDR3 bases are TGTGCCGCTCGGGGCAGGACAGGTCGCTCTGGAAACACCATATATTTT.

This rearrangement joins TRBV29-1 to TRBJ2-2; 7 positions agree with TRBD1. The ends lost 3 bases at V and 5 bases at J; junction bases unmatched: 12. This CDR3 has 16 residues. The germline V gene encodes CDR1 SQVTM and CDR2 ANQGSEA. DNA for the CDR3: TGCAGCGTTGAGTCTGCGAGTACAGGGGTTACCGGGGAGCTGTTTTTT. Translated: CSVESASTGVTGELFF.